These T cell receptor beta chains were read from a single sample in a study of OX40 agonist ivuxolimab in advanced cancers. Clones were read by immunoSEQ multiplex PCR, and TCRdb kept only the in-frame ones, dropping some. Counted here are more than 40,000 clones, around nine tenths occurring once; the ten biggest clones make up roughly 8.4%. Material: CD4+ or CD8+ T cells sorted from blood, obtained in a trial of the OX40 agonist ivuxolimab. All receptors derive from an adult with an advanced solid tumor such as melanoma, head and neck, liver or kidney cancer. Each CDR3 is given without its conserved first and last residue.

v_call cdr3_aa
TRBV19 ASTLQGNTEAF
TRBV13 ASSLRGTGELF
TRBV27 ASSSDRANQPQH
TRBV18 ASSQGQGTDTQY
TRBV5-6 ASSLIGLVAPLH
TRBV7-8 ASSLEEVSYEQY
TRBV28 ASREGQGGYNWFEEQY
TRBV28 ASTGHGENEQY
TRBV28 ASSSRGTGAPYGYT
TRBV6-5 ASSLDSSYGYT
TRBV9 ASSQTGVLGTEAF
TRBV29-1 SAGNLADTQY
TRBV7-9 ASSPQATGSYGYT